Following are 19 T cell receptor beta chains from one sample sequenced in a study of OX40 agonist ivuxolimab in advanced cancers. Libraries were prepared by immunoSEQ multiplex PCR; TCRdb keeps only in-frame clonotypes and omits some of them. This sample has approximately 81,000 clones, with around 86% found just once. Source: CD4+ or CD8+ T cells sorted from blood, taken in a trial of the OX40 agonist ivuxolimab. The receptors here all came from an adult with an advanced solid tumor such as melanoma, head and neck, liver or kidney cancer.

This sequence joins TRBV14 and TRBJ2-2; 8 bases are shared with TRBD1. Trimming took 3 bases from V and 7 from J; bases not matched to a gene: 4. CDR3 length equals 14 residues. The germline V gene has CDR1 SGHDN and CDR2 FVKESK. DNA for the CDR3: TGTGCCAGCAGCCATCAGGGGGCCCTCGGGGAGCTGTTTTTT. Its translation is CASSHQGALGELFF.

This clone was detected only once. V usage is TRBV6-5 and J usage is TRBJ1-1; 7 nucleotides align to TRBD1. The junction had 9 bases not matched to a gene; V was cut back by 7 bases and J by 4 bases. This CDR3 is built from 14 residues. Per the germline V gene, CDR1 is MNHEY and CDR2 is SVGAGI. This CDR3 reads CASNAEGAGTEAFF. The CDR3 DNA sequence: TGTGCCAGCAACGCTGAGGGGGCTGGCACTGAAGCTTTCTTT.

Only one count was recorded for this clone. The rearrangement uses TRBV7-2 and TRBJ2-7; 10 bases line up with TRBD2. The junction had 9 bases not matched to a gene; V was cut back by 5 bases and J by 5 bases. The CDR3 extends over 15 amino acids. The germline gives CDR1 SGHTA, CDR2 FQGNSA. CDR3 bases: TGTGCCAGCAGCGCTAGCGGGAGTTTGTTCAACGAGCAGTACTTC. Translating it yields CASSASGSLFNEQYF.

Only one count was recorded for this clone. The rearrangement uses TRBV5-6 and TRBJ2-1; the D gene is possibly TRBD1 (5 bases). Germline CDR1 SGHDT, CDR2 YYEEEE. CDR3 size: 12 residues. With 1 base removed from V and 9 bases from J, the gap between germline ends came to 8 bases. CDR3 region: CASSLYRSEQFF. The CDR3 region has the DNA TGTGCCAGCAGCTTGTACAGGAGTGAGCAGTTCTTC.

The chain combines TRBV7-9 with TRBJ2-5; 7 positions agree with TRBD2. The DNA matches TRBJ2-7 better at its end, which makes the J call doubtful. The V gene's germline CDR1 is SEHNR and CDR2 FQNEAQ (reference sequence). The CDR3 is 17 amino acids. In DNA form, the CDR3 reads TGTGCCAGCAGCTCCCTGGAGGGTAGCGGGTTTTCCTACGAGCAGTACTTC. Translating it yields CASSSLEGSGFSYEQYF.

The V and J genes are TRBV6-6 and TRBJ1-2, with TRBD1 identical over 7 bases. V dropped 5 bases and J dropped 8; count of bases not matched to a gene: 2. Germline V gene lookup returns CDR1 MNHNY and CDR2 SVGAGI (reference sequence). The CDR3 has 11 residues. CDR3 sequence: CASSNRGGYTF. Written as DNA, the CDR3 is TGTGCCAGCAGTAACAGGGGAGGCTACACCTTC.

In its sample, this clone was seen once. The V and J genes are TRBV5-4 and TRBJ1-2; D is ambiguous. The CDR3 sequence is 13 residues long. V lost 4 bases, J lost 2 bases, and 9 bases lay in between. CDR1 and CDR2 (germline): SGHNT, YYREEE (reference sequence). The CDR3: CASSPDTNYGYTF. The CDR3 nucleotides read TGTGCCAGCAGCCCCGACACAAACTATGGCTACACCTTC.

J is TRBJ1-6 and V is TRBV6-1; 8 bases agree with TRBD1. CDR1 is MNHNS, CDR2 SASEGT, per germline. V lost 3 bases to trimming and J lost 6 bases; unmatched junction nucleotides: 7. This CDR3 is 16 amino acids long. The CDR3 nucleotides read TGTGCCAGCAGTGATTTTAGGACAGGGAGTAATTCACCCCTCCACTTT. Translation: CASSDFRTGSNSPLHF.

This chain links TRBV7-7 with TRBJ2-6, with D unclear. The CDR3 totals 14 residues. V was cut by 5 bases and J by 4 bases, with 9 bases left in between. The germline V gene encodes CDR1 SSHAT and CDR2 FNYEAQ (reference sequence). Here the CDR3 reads CASSSSTGANVLTF. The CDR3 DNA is TGTGCCAGCAGCAGTTCTACCGGGGCCAACGTCCTGACTTTC.

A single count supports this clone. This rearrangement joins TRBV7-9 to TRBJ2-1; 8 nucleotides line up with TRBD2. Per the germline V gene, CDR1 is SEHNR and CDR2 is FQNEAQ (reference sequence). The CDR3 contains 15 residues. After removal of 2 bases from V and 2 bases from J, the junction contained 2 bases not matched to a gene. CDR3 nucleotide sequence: TGTGCCAGCAGCTTAAGCGGGAGTACCTACAATGAGCAGTTCTTC. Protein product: CASSLSGSTYNEQFF.

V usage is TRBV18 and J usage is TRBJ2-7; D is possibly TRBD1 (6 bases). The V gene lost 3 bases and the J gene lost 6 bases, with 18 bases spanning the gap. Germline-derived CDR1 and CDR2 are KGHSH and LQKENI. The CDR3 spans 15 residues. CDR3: CASSPLTIGGSEQYF. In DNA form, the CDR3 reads TGTGCCAGCTCACCCCTTACTATAGGGGGAAGCGAGCAGTACTTC.

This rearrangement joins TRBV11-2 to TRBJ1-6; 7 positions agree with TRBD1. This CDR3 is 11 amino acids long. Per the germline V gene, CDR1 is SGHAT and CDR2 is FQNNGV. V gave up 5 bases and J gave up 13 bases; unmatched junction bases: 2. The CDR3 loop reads CASSPGGPLHF. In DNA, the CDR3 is TGTGCCAGCAGCCCAGGGGGGCCCCTCCACTTT.

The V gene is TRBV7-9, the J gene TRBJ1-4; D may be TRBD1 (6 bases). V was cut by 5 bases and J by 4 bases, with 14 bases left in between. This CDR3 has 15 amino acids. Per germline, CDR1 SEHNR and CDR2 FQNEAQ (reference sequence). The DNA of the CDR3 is TGTGCCAGCAGCCTACGGACAGTAGGTAATGAAAAACTGTTTTTT. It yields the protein CASSLRTVGNEKLFF.

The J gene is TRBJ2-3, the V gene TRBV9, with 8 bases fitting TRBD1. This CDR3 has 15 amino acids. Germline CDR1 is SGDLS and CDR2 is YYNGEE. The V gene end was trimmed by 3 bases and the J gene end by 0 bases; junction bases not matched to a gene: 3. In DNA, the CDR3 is TGTGCCAGCAGCGCGACAGGGGTTAGCACAGATACGCAGTATTTT. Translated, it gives CASSATGVSTDTQYF.

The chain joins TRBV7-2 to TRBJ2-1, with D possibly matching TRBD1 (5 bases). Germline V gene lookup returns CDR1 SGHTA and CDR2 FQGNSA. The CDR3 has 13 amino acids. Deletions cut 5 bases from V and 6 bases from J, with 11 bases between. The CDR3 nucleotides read TGTGCCAGCAGCGCCTGGCAGGGCAATGAGCAGTTCTTC. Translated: CASSAWQGNEQFF.

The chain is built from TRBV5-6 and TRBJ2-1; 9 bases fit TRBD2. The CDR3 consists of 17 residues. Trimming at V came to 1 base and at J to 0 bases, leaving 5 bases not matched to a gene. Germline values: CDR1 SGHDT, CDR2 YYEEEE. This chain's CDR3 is CASSLLSGSLSYNEQFF. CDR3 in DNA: TGTGCCAGCAGCTTGCTTAGCGGGAGCCTCTCCTACAATGAGCAGTTCTTC.

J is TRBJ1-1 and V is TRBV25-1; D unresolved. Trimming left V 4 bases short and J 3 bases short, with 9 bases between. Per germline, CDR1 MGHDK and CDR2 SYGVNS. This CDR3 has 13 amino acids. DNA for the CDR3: TGTGCCAGCAGTGTTACAGTCTACACTGAAGCTTTCTTT. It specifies CASSVTVYTEAFF.

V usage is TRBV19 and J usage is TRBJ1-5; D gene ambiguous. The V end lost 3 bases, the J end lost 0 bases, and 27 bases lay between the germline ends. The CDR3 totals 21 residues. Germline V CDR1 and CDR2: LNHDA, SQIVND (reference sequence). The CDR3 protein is CASSILGSGVSSRYSNQPQHF. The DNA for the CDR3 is TGTGCCAGTAGTATCCTAGGTTCCGGGGTGAGTTCAAGATATAGCAATCAGCCCCAGCATTTT.

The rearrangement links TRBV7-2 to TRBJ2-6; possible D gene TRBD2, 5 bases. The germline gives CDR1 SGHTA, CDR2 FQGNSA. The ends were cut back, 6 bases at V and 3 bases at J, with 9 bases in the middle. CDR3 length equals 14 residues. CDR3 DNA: TGTGCCAGCAGGGGGAGAGGTGGGGCCAACGTCCTGACTTTC. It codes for CASRGRGGANVLTF.